Shown below are 17 T cell receptor beta chains from a single sample sequenced in a study of T-cell memory formation after mild COVID-19. A single record per CDR3 protein comes from TCRdb applying MiXCR to the 5' RACE reads. The sample lists under 650,000 distinct CDR3 sequences; roughly 18% were seen once. Sequencing was carried out using PBMCs or a T cell subset sorted from them (not recorded which). Receptors originate from an adult woman who had mild COVID-19 (a few samples of this study predate the infection). Cell type and time point are not known.

This clonotype has more than one count but fewer than ten. J is TRBJ2-7 and V is TRBV27; the D is unclear. Between the trimmed V and J ends, which lost 2 bases and 3 bases, there was a span of 8 bases. This CDR3 has 13 amino acids. From germline, CDR1 is MNHEY and CDR2 SMNVEV (reference sequence). In nucleotides, the CDR3 is TGTGCCAGCAGTTTACGTCACAACTACGAGCAGTACTTC. Amino acid sequence: CASSLRHNYEQYF.

The rearrangement uses TRBV20-1 and TRBJ1-1, with D uncertain. CDR3 size: 12 residues. CDR1 and CDR2 from the germline V gene are DFQATT and SNEGSKA (reference sequence). Between the trimmed V and J ends, which lost 0 bases and 5 bases, there was a span of 7 bases. This CDR3 reads CSARDGRTEAFF. The DNA of the CDR3 is TGCAGTGCTAGAGACGGCAGGACTGAAGCTTTCTTT.

The chain joins TRBV7-3 to TRBJ2-2; weak D call: TRBD1 (5 bases). The CDR3 loop spans 17 amino acids. The germline V and J ends were trimmed by 4 bases and 0 bases, with 15 bases remaining between them. Germline loops: CDR1 SGHTA, CDR2 FQGTGA. This chain's CDR3 is CASSYFGAAPNTGELFF. CDR3 nucleotides: TGTGCCAGCAGCTACTTTGGGGCGGCACCGAACACCGGGGAGCTGTTTTTT.

This clonotype was found many times. The chain recombines TRBV5-1 with TRBJ2-5; D is possibly TRBD1 (6 bases). The length of the CDR3 is 14 residues. Germline CDR1 is SGHRS and CDR2 is YFSETQ. V dropped 0 bases and J dropped 4 bases, with 10 bases sitting between them. The CDR3 is CASSLATGRETQYF. CDR3 bases: TGCGCCAGCAGCTTGGCCACAGGGAGAGAGACCCAGTACTTC.

The chain links TRBV10-3 to TRBJ2-1; 9 bases are a match to TRBD2. The CDR3 length is 14 residues. Germline CDR1 ENHRY, CDR2 SYGVKD. Trimming cost V 8 bases and J 4 bases; bases outside gene matches: 6. CDR3 in amino acids: CAIHGGGEYNEQFF. CDR3 nucleotide sequence: TGTGCCATCCACGGCGGGGGGGAATACAATGAGCAGTTCTTC.

CDR3 sequence reads: CASRTPGREAFF. In DNA form, the CDR3 reads TGTGCCAGCAGGACACCGGGACGGGAAGCTTTCTTT. V is TRBV12-3 or TRBV12-4 and J is TRBJ1-1, with D possibly being TRBD1 (5 bases). The length of the CDR3 is 12 residues. Trimming shortened V by 6 bases and J by 8 bases, and 13 bases separated the two germline ends.

A few counts support this clonotype. J is TRBJ2-7 and V is TRBV5-5; D may be TRBD1 or TRBD2 (5 bases each). V lost 0 bases, J lost 7 bases, and 20 bases lay in between. Per the germline V gene, CDR1 is SGHKS and CDR2 is YYEKEE (reference sequence). The CDR3 loop spans 16 amino acids. The CDR3 reads CASSLELWDHPGEQYF. The CDR3 DNA follows: TGTGCCAGCAGCTTGGAACTGTGGGACCACCCGGGGGAGCAGTACTTC. The complete variable domain, with remaining parts taken from reference TRBV5-5 and TRBJ2-7, reads DAGVTQSPTHLIKTRGQQVTLRCSPISGHKSVSWYQQVLGQGPQFIFQYYEKEERGRGNFPDRFSARQFPNYSSELNVNALLLGDSALYLCASSLELWDHPGEQYFGPGTRLTVT.

This clonotype turned up a few times. The chain carries TRBV29-1 and TRBJ2-3; 10 bases agree with TRBD2. The V gene's germline CDR1 is SQVTM and CDR2 ANQGSEA. The CDR3 runs 19 residues. With 3 bases clipped from V and 4 bases from J, the junction kept 19 bases outside the gene matches. CDR3 nucleotides: TGCAGCGTTGATCTCGCTGGTTCTAGCGGGGGAACAACGGCAGATACGCAGTATTTT. Encoded protein: CSVDLAGSSGGTTADTQYF.

This clonotype appeared a few times. This chain links TRBV20-1 with TRBJ1-1; D is ambiguous. CDR1 and CDR2 from the germline V gene are DFQATT and SNEGSKA (reference sequence). This CDR3 has 14 residues. The V and J ends lost 5 bases and 8 bases respectively, with 21 bases between them. DNA of the CDR3: TGCAGTGCTGGCCCCTCGCTCCGGGAAGGGGAAGCTTTCTTT. It is translated as CSAGPSLREGEAFF.

This clonotype was found a few times. The chain is built from TRBV5-1 and TRBJ2-7; no clear D. Trimming pared 1 base from V and 2 bases from J, leaving 10 bases between. The CDR3 covers 14 residues. Germline V gene sequence: CDR1 SGHRS, CDR2 YFSETQ. CDR3 coding DNA: TGCGCCAGCAGCTTGCAGACCCGCGCCTACGAGCAGTACTTC. Its protein is CASSLQTRAYEQYF.

This clonotype was observed a handful of times. The CDR3 nucleotides read TGTGCCAGCAGTTACTCGAGAGCGGGAGGTGAAGAGACCCAGTACTTC. It specifies CASSYSRAGGEETQYF. The chain links TRBV6-2 or TRBV6-3 to TRBJ2-5; 9 bases agree with TRBD2. The CDR3 covers 16 residues. Germline CDR1 MNHEY, CDR2 SVGEGT. Trimming took 0 bases from V and 3 from J; bases not matched to a gene: 5.

V gene TRBV24-1 combines with J gene TRBJ2-5; 7 nucleotides match TRBD1. The CDR3 runs to 15 residues. Germline V gives CDR1 KGHDR, CDR2 SFDVKD. J gave up 4 bases and V 4 bases, and 8 bases lay outside the gene matches. The CDR3 region has the DNA TGTGCCACCAGTGAGCCGACAGGGATGGGAGAGACCCAGTACTTC. Protein: CATSEPTGMGETQYF.

The rearrangement joins TRBV29-1 to TRBJ1-2; D might be TRBD1 (5 bases). The V gene lost 4 bases and the J gene lost 8 bases, with 11 bases spanning the gap. Germline V gene sequence: CDR1 SQVTM, CDR2 ANQGSEA. This CDR3 is built from 11 residues. CDR3: CSVVEGRGYTF. The CDR3 DNA reads TGCAGCGTTGTGGAGGGGAGAGGCTACACCTTC.

A few counts support this clonotype. V usage is TRBV6-1 and J usage is TRBJ1-1; a possible D gene is TRBD1 (6 bases). V was clipped by 6 bases and J by 3 bases, with 14 bases between them. The germline V gene has CDR1 MNHNS and CDR2 SASEGT. The CDR3 covers 14 residues. The CDR3 reads CASRGGTKYTEAFF. The DNA of the CDR3 is TGTGCCAGCAGAGGGGGTACGAAATACACTGAAGCTTTCTTT.

With regard to this clonotype: A single base separates this from a much larger clone, so it may be a read error. The chain recombines TRBV4-1 with TRBJ2-7; a possible D gene is TRBD2 (7 bases). V lost 3 bases and J 6 bases, leaving 12 bases between the germline ends. CDR3 length equals 13 residues. The V gene's germline CDR1 is MGHRA and CDR2 YSYEKL. The CDR3, as DNA: TGCGCCAGCAGCCACGGCGGGGGCCGCGAGCAGTACTTC. Translation gives CASSHGGGREQYF.

V gene TRBV7-9 combines with J gene TRBJ1-6; D not certain. From germline, CDR1 is SEHNR and CDR2 FQNEAQ (reference sequence). V was shortened by 5 bases and J by 7 bases, with 18 bases between the two germline ends. This CDR3 is 16 amino acids long. Written as DNA, the CDR3 is TGTGCCAGCAGCGCCCCTTCAGCCCAAGGGAATTCACCCCTCCACTTT. This translates into CASSAPSAQGNSPLHF.

This clonotype was seen only a few times. The chain carries TRBV2 and TRBJ1-5, with D possibly TRBD1 on 6 matching bases. The CDR3 spans 13 residues. V was trimmed by 4 bases and J by 7 bases, leaving 11 bases between them. Germline CDR1 SNHLY, CDR2 FYNNEI. The CDR3 DNA reads TGTGCCAGCAGTGCGGACAGAGGGCAGCCCCAGCATTTT. Translated: CASSADRGQPQHF.